These 6 T cell receptor beta chains were all obtained from the same sample, sequenced in a study of blood T cell repertoires in COVID-19. The table came from immunoSEQ multiplex PCR; TCRdb's copy has only in-frame clones and leaves some out. The sample yields around 150,000 clones, 87% seen once. Material for sequencing was peripheral blood. These receptor sequences come from a man aged 50 or older with active COVID-19.

The chain uses TRBV20-1 and TRBJ1-3; 10 nucleotides match TRBD1. Per germline, CDR1 DFQATT and CDR2 SNEGSKA (reference sequence). V shed 3 bases and J 2 bases; nucleotides not matched to a gene: 10. CDR3 length: 17 residues. The CDR3 loop reads CSASRRTGGDPGNTIYF. CDR3 DNA sequence: TGCAGTGCTAGTCGTAGGACAGGGGGTGACCCTGGAAACACCATATATTTT.

This clone appeared a few times. The V and J genes are TRBV15 and TRBJ1-2; D perhaps matches TRBD1 (6 bases). Trimming shortened V by 1 base and J by 2 bases, and 8 bases separated the two germline ends. The CDR3 has 14 residues. Germline CDR1 and CDR2: LNHNV and YYDKDF (reference sequence). CDR3 loop: CATSRVDRNYGYTF. In DNA, the CDR3 is TGTGCCACCAGCAGAGTTGACAGGAACTATGGCTACACCTTC.

CDR3 coding DNA: TGTGCCAGCAGACTGGACAAGAACACTGAAGCTTTCTTT. Its protein product is CASRLDKNTEAFF. The genes are TRBV6-5 and TRBJ1-1, with TRBD1 as a possible D gene (5 bases). Germline CDR1 MNHEY, CDR2 SVGAGI. V dropped 6 bases and J dropped 1 base, with 9 bases sitting between them. The CDR3 has 13 residues.

This chain connects TRBV4-1 to TRBJ2-3, with no clear D. The V gene's germline CDR1 is MGHRA and CDR2 YSYEKL. The CDR3 spans 14 residues. Trimming took 2 bases from V and 0 from J, leaving 6 bases between them. This CDR3 is CASSQQASTDTQYF. The CDR3 nucleotides read TGCGCCAGCAGCCAACAGGCTAGCACAGATACGCAGTATTTT.

J is TRBJ2-4 and V is TRBV5-1; 10 nucleotides match TRBD2. After removal of 4 bases from V and 2 bases from J, the junction contained 9 bases not matched to a gene. The CDR3 is made up of 17 amino acids. CDR1 and CDR2 from the germline V gene are SGHRS and YFSETQ. The CDR3 protein is CASSPAPAGGSKNIQYF. The CDR3 DNA reads as TGCGCCAGCAGCCCGGCCCCAGCGGGGGGGTCCAAAAACATTCAGTACTTC.

V is TRBV19 and J is TRBJ2-4, with 15 bases that match TRBD2. J lost 0 bases, V lost 5 bases, and 11 bases had no gene match. Germline CDR1 and CDR2: LNHDA and SQIVND (reference sequence). The CDR3 runs 20 residues. The CDR3 DNA follows: TGTGCCAGTAGTTACCCGGGACTAGCGGGGGGCATCCGAGCCAAAAACATTCAGTACTTC. This translates into CASSYPGLAGGIRAKNIQYF.